The clone carrying this T cell receptor beta chain was seen many times. Its specificity is unknown. In the ophthalmopathy cohort, Clinical Activity Score was at least 3, NOSPECS grade at least 4, and duration under 3 months. This specimen belongs to a study of T cells in Graves' hyperthyroidism and ophthalmopathy. The study, taken as a whole, reports: A model of 13 V-J features distinguished ophthalmopathy from stable hyperthyroidism.

From germline, CDR1 is ENHRY and CDR2 SYGVKD. Trimming took off 3 bases at V and 8 bases at J, with 7 bases between the two ends. CDR3 length equals 11 residues. The investigators amplified TCR beta CDR3 regions from RNA transcripts. HTBI primers drove first-round RT-PCR of the TCR CDR3. TCRdb re-derived calls from the multiplex PCR reads in MiXCR, one entry per CDR3 protein. In the table there are about 37,000 distinct CDR3 sequences, about 50% of which are singletons. V and J are TRBV10-3 and TRBJ1-1; D gene unclear. The source is a middle-aged man with Graves' ophthalmopathy. The sample consisted of blood. In DNA form, the CDR3 reads TGTGCCATCAGTGAAGGCTCAGAAGCTTTCTTT. Residues: CAISEGSEAFF.